The rows below give T cell receptor beta chains drawn from one sample of a study of Ad26.COV2.S vaccination and SARS-CoV-2 variants. Assay: immunoSEQ multiplex PCR; the TCRdb copy retains only in-frame clones and omits some. The profile covers 400,000 or so clones, with around nine tenths appearing a single time and more than 3% taken by the ten largest. Sample: peripheral blood, taken in a trial of Ad26.COV2.S vaccine versus placebo. The receptors here all came from a person between 18 and 65 years old who received the Ad26.COV2.S COVID-19 vaccine or a placebo. CDR3s include the opening cysteine and the closing phenylalanine or tryptophan. D genes are given only for firm matches. Some rows have no size entry. The others give once, few or many, or a class for an expanded clone.

TGTGCCACCAGCAGAGATGAGGCAGGGAGGAAAGAACTGTTTTTT,CATSRDEAGRKELFF,TRBV15,.,.,TRBJ1-4
TGTGCCAGCTCACCTCAGGGGGCCTACGAGCAGTACTTC,CASSPQGAYEQYF,TRBV18,.,TRBD1,TRBJ2-7
TGTGCCAGCAGCCTGCCGGGGAAGACAGGGTTAGAGACCCAGTACTTC,CASSLPGKTGLETQYF,TRBV7-9,once,TRBD1,TRBJ2-5
TGTGCCAGCAGTAGAAAGACAGCAGAGCAGTTCTTC,CASSRKTAEQFF,TRBV12-3/TRBV12-4,.,.,TRBJ2-1
TGTGCCAGCAGCCGATACCCGGATGGCTACACCTTC,CASSRYPDGYTF,TRBV21-1,.,.,TRBJ1-2
TGTGCCAGCAGCCGGGACCTCGAAAAACTGTTTTTT,CASSRDLEKLFF,TRBV7-9,.,.,TRBJ1-4
TGTGCCAGCATTCCGATCAGGGGCGCCCCCAATGAGCAGTTCTTC,CASIPIRGAPNEQFF,TRBV6-5,.,.,TRBJ2-1
TGTGCCAGCAGTCAAGGGGGCCACTATGGCTACACCTTC,CASSQGGHYGYTF,TRBV12-3/TRBV12-4,.,TRBD1,TRBJ1-2
TGTGCCAGCTCACAAGGACAGACTTCTAACTATGGCTACACCTTC,CASSQGQTSNYGYTF,TRBV18,.,.,TRBJ1-2
TGTGCCAGTAGTTCACAGCAAGAGACCCAGTACTTC,CASSSQQETQYF,TRBV19,once,.,TRBJ2-5
TGCGCCAGCAGCCAATGGGACAGGGCGAACACTGAAGCTTTCTTT,CASSQWDRANTEAFF,TRBV5-1,.,TRBD1,TRBJ1-1
TGTGCCAGCAGTTCCCCACATAGCAATCAGCCCCAGCATTTT,CASSSPHSNQPQHF,TRBV27,.,.,TRBJ1-5
TGTGCCATCAGCGAACCTACAGAGGACTATGGCTACACCTTC,CAISEPTEDYGYTF,TRBV10-3,.,.,TRBJ1-2
TGTGCCAGCTCTTGGGATTTCTCGCAGCCCCAGCATTTT,CASSWDFSQPQHF,TRBV6-5,.,.,TRBJ1-5
TGTGCCAGCAGCCACCTTACAGGACTAGCGGGGAAGACCGGGGAGCTGTTTTTT,CASSHLTGLAGKTGELFF,TRBV3-1/TRBV3-2,.,TRBD2,TRBJ2-2
TGTGCCAGCAGTTTCGGGGGGAATCAGCCCCAGCATTTT,CASSFGGNQPQHF,TRBV12-3/TRBV12-4,.,.,TRBJ1-5
TGTGCCAGCAGCTTGGGCGGGACAGAGGGTCAGCCCCAGCATTTT,CASSLGGTEGQPQHF,TRBV5-8,.,TRBD1,TRBJ1-5
TGTGCCAGCAGTGCTGTCTGGGCAGGGACTGAAAAACTGTTTTTT,CASSAVWAGTEKLFF,TRBV25-1,.,.,TRBJ1-4
TGTGCCAGCAGCTTAGAGACGGGGGAGAACACTGAAGCTTTCTTT,CASSLETGENTEAFF,TRBV7-2,.,.,TRBJ1-1
TGTGCCAGCAGTTTAGACGGACGGCACGGCTACACCTTC,CASSLDGRHGYTF,TRBV27,.,.,TRBJ1-2
TGTGCCAGCAGTTACGACCTGCAGCCCGGGGAGCTGTTTTTT,CASSYDLQPGELFF,TRBV6-5,.,.,TRBJ2-2
TGTGCCAGCAGTTTATCGGCGGGGGGGCTTTTAGGGGCCAACGTCCTGACTTTC,CASSLSAGGLLGANVLTF,TRBV27,.,TRBD2,TRBJ2-6
TGTGCCAGTAGTATAGACAGTAAGGGGACTGAAGCTTTCTTT,CASSIDSKGTEAFF,TRBV19,.,.,TRBJ1-1
TGTGCCAGCAGAAACGACTGGAACTATGGCTACACCTTC,CASRNDWNYGYTF,TRBV25-1,.,.,TRBJ1-2
TGTGCCTCAACCACGGCGGGGCTAACCTACAATGAGCAGTTCTTC,CASTTAGLTYNEQFF,TRBV10-3,.,.,TRBJ2-1
TGTGCCAGCAGCCAAGGGTCCGGTTCCGGGGAGCTGTTTTTT,CASSQGSGSGELFF,TRBV3-1/TRBV3-2,.,.,TRBJ2-2
TGTGCCAGCAGTTACGGGAACTATGGCTACACCTTC,CASSYGNYGYTF,TRBV12-3/TRBV12-4,.,.,TRBJ1-2
TGTGCCAGCAGTGCAATATTCAATGAGCAGTTCTTC,CASSAIFNEQFF,TRBV2,.,.,TRBJ2-1
TGCGCCAGCAGCCAAGGGCAGGGGGGTGATCAGCCCCAGCATTTT,CASSQGQGGDQPQHF,TRBV4-1,.,TRBD1,TRBJ1-5
TGTGCCAGCAGCCAGGTGATGAAGAACACTGAAGCTTTCTTT,CASSQVMKNTEAFF,TRBV28,.,.,TRBJ1-1
TGTGCCAGTAGACAGGGGGAGTTGCAGAACACTGAAGCTTTCTTT,CASRQGELQNTEAFF,TRBV19,.,TRBD1,TRBJ1-1
TGTGCCAGCATAGATCGGAGCTCCTACGAGCAGTACTTC,CASIDRSSYEQYF,TRBV5-8,.,.,TRBJ2-7
TGTGCCAGCGCCGACTTGAGGGCGAGCTACACCTTC,CASADLRASYTF,TRBV7-8,.,.,TRBJ1-2
TGTGCCAGCAGCTTATGGGCAGGGCACTCCTACGAGCAGTACTTC,CASSLWAGHSYEQYF,TRBV7-2,once,.,TRBJ2-7
TGTGCCACCAGCACGCGGACAGGGGGACACAATCAGCCCCAGCATTTT,CATSTRTGGHNQPQHF,TRBV15,.,TRBD1,TRBJ1-5
TGTGCCAGCACCCCGGAATTTGGGAATGGCTATGGCTACACCTTC,CASTPEFGNGYGYTF,TRBV5-6,.,.,TRBJ1-2
TGCGCCAGCAGCCCGCAGGGGGTCACTGAAGCTTTCTTT,CASSPQGVTEAFF,TRBV4-1,.,TRBD1,TRBJ1-1
TGTGCCAGCAGTTATTCGGGGTGGGAGCAGTACTTC,CASSYSGWEQYF,TRBV6-2/TRBV6-3,.,.,TRBJ2-7
TGTGCCAGCAGCCTTGACAGGGGGGCTGAAGCTTTCTTT,CASSLDRGAEAFF,TRBV7-8,.,TRBD1,TRBJ1-1
TGTGCCAGCAGCCAACAGGGCCTCTATGGCTACACCTTC,CASSQQGLYGYTF,TRBV7-9,.,.,TRBJ1-2
TGTGCCAGTAGACAGACAGGAGGTACGGACGAGCAGTACTTC,CASRQTGGTDEQYF,TRBV19,once,.,TRBJ2-7